These 17 T cell receptor beta chains came from one sample sequenced in a study of cytomegalovirus exposure and HLA in healthy donors. Use of 60 Vbeta and 13 Jbeta primers characterized the PCR. The method was immunoSEQ multiplex PCR; TCRdb's version includes in-frame clones alone and lacks a portion of them. The sample has approximately 200,000 clones, 75% to 85% seen once. The sample taken for sequencing was PBMCs. The receptors shown here come from a girl aged 10-17 years in good health and CMV-seropositive.

CDR3 loop: CASSYAGKSSYEQYF. CDR3 coding DNA: TGTGCCAGCAGTTACGCCGGGAAGAGCTCCTACGAGCAGTACTTC. The rearrangement uses TRBV6-5 and TRBJ2-7; tentatively, D is TRBD2 (5 bases). The CDR3 runs to 15 residues. Germline V lookup: CDR1 MNHEY, CDR2 SVGAGI. V was clipped by 2 bases and J by 0 bases, with 11 bases between them.

V usage is TRBV21-1 and J usage is TRBJ2-6; the table gives TRBD2 as D, unverified against the DNA. TRBV21-1 is marked as a pseudogene. The CDR3 extends over 20 amino acids. The CDR3 nucleotides are TGTGCCAGCAGCAAACGGAGACTAGCGGGGGTTTCGGATGGGGCCAACGTCCTGACTTTC. It codes for CASSKRRLAGVSDGANVLTF.

This sequence joins TRBV19 and TRBJ1-6; D perhaps matches TRBD1 (5 bases). CDR1 LNHDA and CDR2 SQIVND come from the germline V gene (reference sequence). This CDR3 has 14 residues. The V gene lost 2 bases and the J gene lost 10 bases, with 12 bases spanning the gap. The CDR3 reads CASSIQGQPSPLHF. CDR3 in DNA: TGTGCCAGTAGTATACAGGGTCAGCCCTCACCCCTCCACTTT.

This sequence joins TRBV27 and TRBJ1-4; maybe TRBD1 (6 bases). The CDR3 is made up of 15 amino acids. V gave up 4 bases and J gave up 3 bases, with 12 bases separating them. Germline V lookup: CDR1 MNHEY, CDR2 SMNVEV (reference sequence). The CDR3 loop reads CASSSAGAANEKLFF. CDR3 DNA: TGTGCCAGCAGTTCCGCAGGGGCGGCTAATGAAAAACTGTTTTTT.

This sequence joins TRBV12-5 and TRBJ1-6; 9 bases line up with TRBD1. Germline CDR1 and CDR2: LGHNT and FRNRAP. CDR3 length equals 17 residues. Unmatched junction bases numbered 12, after V lost 6 bases and J lost 6 bases. The CDR3: CASGTVPGQGFNSPLHF. As DNA, the CDR3 is TGTGCTAGTGGAACTGTTCCGGGACAGGGATTTAATTCACCCCTCCACTTT.

This clone was detected only once. This rearrangement joins TRBV6-5 to TRBJ1-1; tentatively, D is TRBD1 (6 bases). Germline lookup yields CDR1 MNHEY and CDR2 SVGAGI. This CDR3 is built from 14 residues. V lost 0 bases, J lost 7 bases, and 12 bases lay in between. The CDR3 spells CASSYSGRTVEAFF. For the CDR3, the DNA is TGTGCCAGCAGTTACTCGGGAAGGACAGTTGAAGCTTTCTTT.

The rearrangement uses TRBV5-4 and TRBJ1-4; tentative D call: TRBD1 (6 bases). CDR3 length: 14 amino acids. CDR1 and CDR2 from the germline V gene are SGHNT and YYREEE (reference sequence). V dropped 4 bases and J dropped 4 bases, with 11 bases sitting between them. CDR3 DNA sequence: TGTGCCAGCAGCGTGGACAGCGGTAATGAAAAACTGTTTTTT. Protein: CASSVDSGNEKLFF.

The CDR3 spells CASSVAEWGGEKTQYF. The CDR3 DNA follows: TGTGCCAGCAGCGTAGCGGAATGGGGGGGAGAGAAGACCCAGTACTTC. The chain links TRBV9 to TRBJ2-5; 7 nucleotides align to TRBD2. Germline V gives CDR1 SGDLS, CDR2 YYNGEE. This CDR3 spans 16 amino acids. The V and J ends lost 0 bases and 6 bases, in that order; junction bases with no gene match: 11.

V gene TRBV18 combines with J gene TRBJ2-7; 7 bases are shared with TRBD1. The CDR3 has 15 residues. V trimming: 4 bases; J trimming: 2 bases; junction bases outside the gene matches: 8. Germline V gives CDR1 KGHSH, CDR2 LQKENI. CDR3 DNA sequence: TGTGCCAGCTCACGATCTACAGGGGCCCCCTACGAGCAGTACTTC. Translation gives CASSRSTGAPYEQYF.

The rearrangement links TRBV25-1 to TRBJ2-5, with 13 nucleotides matching TRBD2. Germline CDR1 is MGHDK and CDR2 is SYGVNS. Trimming removed 1 base from V and 2 bases from J; junction bases left unmatched: 4. The CDR3 has 17 residues. CDR3 amino acids: CASSELGTSGEQETQYF. The CDR3 DNA reads TGTGCCAGCAGTGAATTAGGGACTAGCGGGGAGCAAGAGACCCAGTACTTC.

The rearrangement uses TRBV11-2 and TRBJ2-2, with 10 bases aligning to TRBD1. Trimming cost V 6 bases and J 7 bases; bases outside gene matches: 8. The V gene's germline CDR1 is SGHAT and CDR2 FQNNGV. The CDR3 is 15 residues long. The CDR3, as DNA: TGTGCCAGCAGACCGGGACAGGGGTCTGTCGGGGAGCTGTTTTTT. Translating gives CASRPGQGSVGELFF.

The gene calls are TRBV19 and TRBJ2-7; TRBD1 is a possible D gene (6 bases). V was shortened by 1 base and J by 2 bases, with 15 bases between the two germline ends. The CDR3 runs to 16 residues. CDR1 is LNHDA, CDR2 SQIVND, per germline (reference sequence). The CDR3 reads CASSIVQGMGTYEQYF. The CDR3 DNA sequence: TGTGCCAGTAGTATAGTACAGGGAATGGGAACCTACGAGCAGTACTTC.

The chain uses TRBV11-3 and TRBJ2-5; TRBD1 might be the D (5 bases). Trimming stripped 7 bases from V and 7 bases from J, with 19 bases between. The CDR3 is 14 residues long. Germline V gene sequence: CDR1 SGHNT, CDR2 YENEEA. CDR3 region: CASTQGGAKGTQYF. As DNA, the CDR3 is TGTGCCAGCACCCAGGGTGGAGCGAAAGGGACCCAGTACTTC.

This clone was detected a few times. V and J are TRBV28 and TRBJ1-2; no clear D. This CDR3 contains 11 residues. Trimming cost V 11 bases and J 1 base, with 8 bases left between them. From germline, CDR1 is MDHEN and CDR2 SYDVKM. CDR3 loop: CAVRVNYGYTF. The DNA of the CDR3 is TGTGCCGTACGCGTTAACTATGGCTACACCTTC.

The J gene is TRBJ2-1, the V gene TRBV7-2; D perhaps matches TRBD2 (6 bases). The V and J ends lost 7 bases and 3 bases respectively, with 16 bases between them. Germline V lookup: CDR1 SGHTA, CDR2 FQGNSA. The CDR3 totals 15 residues. The CDR3 nucleotides are TGTGCCAGCACCTTGCGGGGTAGCGACTACAATGAGCAGTTCTTC. It yields the protein CASTLRGSDYNEQFF.

The chain carries TRBV19 and TRBJ1-5, with 9 bases aligning to TRBD1. The germline CDR1 and CDR2 sequences are LNHDA and SQIVND (reference sequence). This CDR3 is 14 amino acids long. V dropped 6 bases and J dropped 7; count of bases not matched to a gene: 7. CDR3 nucleotides: TGTGCCAGTAGGATCCGGGACAGGGACCAGCCCCAGCATTTT. Its translation is CASRIRDRDQPQHF.

The chain is built from TRBV4-1 and TRBJ1-5; D call uncertain. CDR1 and CDR2 from the germline V gene are MGHRA and YSYEKL. The CDR3 loop spans 17 amino acids. Trimming shortened V by 1 base and J by 0 bases, and 13 bases separated the two germline ends. The CDR3 sequence: CASSQAVSSGSNQPQHF. In DNA, the CDR3 is TGCGCCAGCAGCCAAGCAGTCTCCTCAGGTAGCAATCAGCCCCAGCATTTT.